This T cell receptor (beta chain) was identified in a study of cytomegalovirus exposure and HLA in healthy donors. Study outcomes and limitations: For most TCR beta V segments, an earlier analysis put the productive rate at about 90% or about 30% of the time. Later analysis identified a missense DCLRE1C variant that was linked to TCR beta V- and J-gene trimming.

In the case of this clone: Antigen specificity is unknown.

The primer mix had 60 Vbeta and 13 Jbeta primers. The table came from immunoSEQ multiplex PCR; TCRdb's copy has only in-frame clones and leaves some out. The profile shows more than 200,000 clones, 70% to 85% of them singletons. The CDR3 runs to 13 residues. Germline CDR1 is SGHDT and CDR2 is YYEEEE. V lost 2 bases and J 6 bases, leaving 10 bases between the germline ends. This TCR came from a girl aged 2-10 years in good health and CMV-seronegative. The chain links TRBV5-6 to TRBJ2-3, with D perhaps TRBD1 (5 bases). The sequenced sample was PBMCs. CDR3 DNA sequence: TGTGCCAGCAGCTTCGAAGGGGCCGATACGCAGTATTTT. Encoded protein: CASSFEGADTQYF.